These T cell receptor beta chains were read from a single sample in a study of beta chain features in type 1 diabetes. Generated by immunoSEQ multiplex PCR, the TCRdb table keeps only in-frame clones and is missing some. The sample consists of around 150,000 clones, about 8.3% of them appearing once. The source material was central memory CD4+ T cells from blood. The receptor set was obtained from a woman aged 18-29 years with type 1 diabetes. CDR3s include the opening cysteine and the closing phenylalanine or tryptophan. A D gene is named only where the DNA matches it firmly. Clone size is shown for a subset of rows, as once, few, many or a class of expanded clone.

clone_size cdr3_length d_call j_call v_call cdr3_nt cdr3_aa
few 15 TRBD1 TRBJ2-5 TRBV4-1 TGCGCCAGCAGCCGGAGACAGGGGCAGGACGAGACCCAGTACTTC CASSRRQGQDETQYF
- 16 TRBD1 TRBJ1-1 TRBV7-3 TGTGCCAGCAGCCAAAGTGGCAGGGGGCTAGGCACTGAAGCTTTCTTT CASSQSGRGLGTEAFF
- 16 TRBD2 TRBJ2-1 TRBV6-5 TGTGCCAGCAGTTACGAACGGGCTAGCGGGAGCGATGAGCAGTTCTTC CASSYERASGSDEQFF
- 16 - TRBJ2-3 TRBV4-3 TGCGCCAGCAGCCGTGGTAGGGGGTCTAGCACAGATACGCAGTATTTT CASSRGRGSSTDTQYF
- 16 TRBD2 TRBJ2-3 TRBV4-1 TGCGCCAGCAGCCAAGATCCGGGGGGACTAACGAGCACGCAGTATTTT CASSQDPGGLTSTQYF
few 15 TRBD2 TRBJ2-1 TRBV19 TGTGCCAGGGACCCTTTAGCGGGTACGGTGAGTGAGCAGTTCTTC CARDPLAGTVSEQFF
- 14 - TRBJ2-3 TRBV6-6 TGTGCCATCGCCCTTAGCGGAGTCACAGATACGCAGTATTTT CAIALSGVTDTQYF
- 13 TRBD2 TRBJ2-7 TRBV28 TGTGCCAGCAGGCCGGGAGGGCCCTACGAGCAGTACTTC CASRPGGPYEQYF
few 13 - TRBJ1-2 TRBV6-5 TGTGCCAGCAGTTACTCGAGTGTTGGTGGCTACACCTTC CASSYSSVGGYTF
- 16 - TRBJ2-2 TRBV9 TGTGCCAGCAGCCCTCCGGGACACGAGAACACCGGGGAGCTGTTTTTT CASSPPGHENTGELFF
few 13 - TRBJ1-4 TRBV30 TGTGCCTGGAGGTCTTCCAGGGCCGAAAAACTGTTTTTT CAWRSSRAEKLFF
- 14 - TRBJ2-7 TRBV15 TGTGCCACCAGCATGAACGGGGGGCCCTACGAGCAGTACTTC CATSMNGGPYEQYF
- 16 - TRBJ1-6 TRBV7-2 TGTGCCAGCAGCTTAGACAGTAGCTCCTATAATTCACCCCTCCACTTT CASSLDSSSYNSPLHF
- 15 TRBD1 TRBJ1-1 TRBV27 TGTGCCAGCACCCCTGGGGTAGGGGGCGCGACTGAAGCTTTCTTT CASTPGVGGATEAFF
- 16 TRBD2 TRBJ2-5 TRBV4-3 TGCGCCAGCAGCCAAGAACGTTCGGGGGGGCGGGGGACCCAGTACTTC CASSQERSGGRGTQYF
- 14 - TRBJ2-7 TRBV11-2 TGTGCCAGCAGCTCTATTCCCCTGGCGGGCGAGCAGTACTTC CASSSIPLAGEQYF
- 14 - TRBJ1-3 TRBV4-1 TGCGCCAGCAGCCAAGAAACGGGAGGAAACACCATATATTTT CASSQETGGNTIYF
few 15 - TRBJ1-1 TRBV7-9 TGTGCCAGCAGCTTAAAGGGGGGGCCCAACACTGAAGCTTTCTTT CASSLKGGPNTEAFF
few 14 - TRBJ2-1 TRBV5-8 TGTGCCAGCAGCAAAGGGACACTCGACAATGAGCAGTTCTTC CASSKGTLDNEQFF
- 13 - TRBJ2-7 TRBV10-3 TGTGCCATCAGTGTGTTTACTCTCGACGAGCAGTACTTC CAISVFTLDEQYF
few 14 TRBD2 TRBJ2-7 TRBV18 TGTGCCAGCTCACGGACTAGCGTCTCCTACGAGCAGTACTTC CASSRTSVSYEQYF
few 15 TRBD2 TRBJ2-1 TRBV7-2 TGTGCCAGCAGCCCAAACCGGGACTACAGCAATGAGCAGTTCTTC CASSPNRDYSNEQFF
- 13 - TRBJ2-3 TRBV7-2 TGTGCCAGCACCCGATGGGAGTCAGATACGCAGTATTTT CASTRWESDTQYF
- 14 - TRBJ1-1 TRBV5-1 TGCGCCAGCAGCTTGGCCGAGGGTCAAGGTGAAGCTTTCTTT CASSLAEGQGEAFF